These T cell receptor beta chains were read from a single sample in a study of blood T cell repertoires in COVID-19. Libraries were prepared by immunoSEQ multiplex PCR; TCRdb keeps only in-frame clonotypes and omits some of them. This sample carries around 88,000 clones, more than 65% of them seen once, and the ten largest clones take around 11%. Sequencing input: peripheral blood. These receptor sequences come from a woman aged 80 or over with acute or convalescent COVID-19. The CDR3 runs from the conserved cysteine through the conserved F or W. The D gene is left open where the match is weak. The size of a clone is reported for some rows only, either as once, few or many, or as a class for expanded clones.

clone size | D gene | J gene | V gene | CDR3 DNA | CDR3 protein
few | . | TRBJ2-2 | TRBV9 | TGTGCCAGCAGCTGGGGACTCTCGAACACCGGGGAGCTGTTTTTT | CASSWGLSNTGELFF
few | TRBD1 | TRBJ1-2 | TRBV9 | TGTGCCAGCAGCTCTGACAGGGGATTTTATGGCTACACCTTC | CASSSDRGFYGYTF
few | . | TRBJ2-7 | TRBV7-9 | TGTGCCAGCAGCCAAGGGGTTGGGGGCCAGTCGTCCTACGAGCAGTACTTC | CASSQGVGGQSSYEQYF
. | . | TRBJ2-1 | TRBV9 | TGTGCCAGCAGCGTAAACGACAGGAGCTCCTACAATGAGCAGTTCTTC | CASSVNDRSSYNEQFF
. | TRBD2 | TRBJ2-1 | TRBV9 | TGTGCCAGCAGCGCAAGGACTAGCGGGGGGGTAAGCTCCTACAATGAGCAGTTCTTC | CASSARTSGGVSSYNEQFF
. | . | TRBJ2-7 | TRBV5-6 | TGTGCCAGCAGCGCACAGGGAATGCGCGAGCAGTACTTC | CASSAQGMREQYF
. | TRBD2 | TRBJ2-3 | TRBV5-1 | TGCGCCAGCAGCTTGGTTCTAGCGGGGGGTCCAGATACGCAGTATTTT | CASSLVLAGGPDTQYF
. | TRBD1 | TRBJ1-2 | TRBV7-2 | TGTGCCAGCGACCCCCGGACAGGGAACTATGGCTACACCTTC | CASDPRTGNYGYTF
. | . | TRBJ1-6 | TRBV2 | TGTGCCAGCAGTGATCATCGGAGCTCCTATAATTCACCCCTCCACTTT | CASSDHRSSYNSPLHF
once | TRBD2 | TRBJ2-2 | TRBV7-2 | TGTGCCACCGAAAGGGGGACTAGCGATGCCGGGGAGCTGTTTTTT | CATERGTSDAGELFF
. | . | TRBJ2-5 | TRBV7-2 | TGTGCCAGCAGCTCCCGGGGTGGCGGGGAGACCCAGTACTTC | CASSSRGGGETQYF
. | . | TRBJ2-2 | TRBV19 | TGTGCCAGTGGGCCAGGGACAAGGTCCGGGGAGCTGTTTTTT | CASGPGTRSGELFF
. | TRBD1 | TRBJ1-2 | TRBV10-3 | TGTGCCATCAGTGAGTCCATTTTGCAGGGGGCCGGTAACTATGGCTACACCTTC | CAISESILQGAGNYGYTF
. | . | TRBJ1-1 | TRBV3-1/TRBV3-2 | TGTGCCAGCAGCCAAGTTTCGGCAGGGAACACTGAAGCTTTCTTT | CASSQVSAGNTEAFF
. | TRBD2 | TRBJ2-1 | TRBV19 | TGTGCCAGTAGTATGGCTAGCGGGGGGACGGCCCATGAGCAGTTCTTC | CASSMASGGTAHEQFF
. | . | TRBJ1-1 | TRBV6-6 | TGTGCCAGCAGCACCTCGGGGGGCAACACTGAAGCTTTCTTT | CASSTSGGNTEAFF
. | . | TRBJ1-6 | TRBV2 | TGTGCCAGCAGTGAGGGGGCAGGGGTCAATTCACCCCTCCACTTT | CASSEGAGVNSPLHF
. | TRBD1 | TRBJ1-4 | TRBV5-1 | TGCGCCAGCAGCACGACAGGGGTAGCTAATGAAAAACTGTTTTTT | CASSTTGVANEKLFF
. | . | TRBJ2-1 | TRBV4-3 | TGCGCCAGCAGCCAAGATCCAGCGCGGGCCTCCTACAATGAGCAGTTCTTC | CASSQDPARASYNEQFF
. | . | TRBJ1-2 | TRBV7-2 | TGTGCCAGCAGCCCCCAGGGTAACTATGGCTACACCTTC | CASSPQGNYGYTF
few | TRBD1 | TRBJ1-6 | TRBV19 | TGTGCCAGTAGTCCGTACAGGGGCGGTGATTCACCCCTCCACTTT | CASSPYRGGDSPLHF
. | . | TRBJ1-2 | TRBV28 | TGTGCCAGCAGCCTGGACAGCTACACCTTC | CASSLDSYTF
. | TRBD1 | TRBJ1-2 | TRBV19 | TGTGCCAGTAGTATGGCCGGGACAGGGGGCTATGGCTACACCTTC | CASSMAGTGGYGYTF
. | . | TRBJ1-2 | TRBV5-1 | TGCGCCAGCAGCCCCGGGATTTCTAACTATGGCTACACCTTC | CASSPGISNYGYTF
. | . | TRBJ1-1 | TRBV5-1 | TGCGCCAGCAGCTTGGAGGGCGGGGGAAACACTGAAGCTTTCTTT | CASSLEGGGNTEAFF
. | . | TRBJ1-1 | TRBV2 | TGTGCCAGCAGTGAAGTACAGGGAGCTGAAGCTTTCTTT | CASSEVQGAEAFF
few | . | TRBJ2-5 | TRBV27 | TGTGCCAGCAGCCCCGGGATCGTGGGGCAAGAGACCCAGTACTTC | CASSPGIVGQETQYF
. | . | TRBJ1-2 | TRBV5-1 | TGCGCCAGCAGCTTTAGAGGGGGAACTGACTATGGCTACACCTTC | CASSFRGGTDYGYTF
few | TRBD1 | TRBJ2-3 | TRBV2 | TGTGCCAGCAGTGCCCAGGGACAGTCGCCAGATACGCAGTATTTT | CASSAQGQSPDTQYF
. | TRBD2 | TRBJ2-1 | TRBV6-6 | TGTGCCAGCAGTTACCAACTAGCGGGGTCCAATGAGCAGTTCTTC | CASSYQLAGSNEQFF
once | TRBD1 | TRBJ2-3 | TRBV12-3/TRBV12-4 | TGTGCCAGCGGTTCGAAACCGGGACAGGACCTCCTTTTT | CASGSKPGQDLLF
. | TRBD2 | TRBJ2-1 | TRBV27 | TGTGCCAGCAGTTTCCGAGGGCGGGGGGCCCGGTTGCACTACAATGAGCAGTTCTTC | CASSFRGRGARLHYNEQFF
. | . | TRBJ1-5 | TRBV24-1 | TGTGCCACCTCGGGGGATCGTTCAAGATCTAAGCATTTT | CATSGDRSRSKHF
. | TRBD2 | TRBJ2-1 | TRBV7-2 | TGTGCCAGCAGCCGCGGGGGGTCCTCCTACAATGAGCAGTTCTTC | CASSRGGSSYNEQFF
. | . | TRBJ1-5 | TRBV5-1 | TGCGCCAGCAAGGAGGGAATTAACAGCAATCAGCCCCAGCATTTT | CASKEGINSNQPQHF
. | . | TRBJ1-2 | TRBV2 | TGTGCCAGCAGTGTTGCGGCCTACTATGGCTACACCTTC | CASSVAAYYGYTF
. | . | TRBJ1-1 | TRBV6-5 | TGTGCCAGCAGCCGGGACAATACTGAAGCTTTCTTT | CASSRDNTEAFF
. | TRBD1 | TRBJ1-1 | TRBV5-6 | TGTGCCAGCAGCTTGGAGGGGGCCGAGGGTATAGCTGAAGCTTTCTTT | CASSLEGAEGIAEAFF
. | TRBD1 | TRBJ2-3 | TRBV24-1 | TGTGCCACCAGTGATTTGGGACAGGGACCCACAGATACGCAGTATTTT | CATSDLGQGPTDTQYF
. | . | TRBJ2-1 | TRBV7-9 | TGTGCCAGCAGCTTAGCTCCCCGCGGGCTAGGGTCGGACGAGCAGTTCTTC | CASSLAPRGLGSDEQFF
. | TRBD2 | TRBJ2-7 | TRBV6-5 | TGTGCCAGCAGTATCTCCGGGACTAGCGGATACGAGCAGTACTTC | CASSISGTSGYEQYF
. | . | TRBJ1-1 | TRBV5-1 | TGCGCCAGCAGTGCCCAACGGGGGGCAGGGACTGAAGCTTTCTTT | CASSAQRGAGTEAFF